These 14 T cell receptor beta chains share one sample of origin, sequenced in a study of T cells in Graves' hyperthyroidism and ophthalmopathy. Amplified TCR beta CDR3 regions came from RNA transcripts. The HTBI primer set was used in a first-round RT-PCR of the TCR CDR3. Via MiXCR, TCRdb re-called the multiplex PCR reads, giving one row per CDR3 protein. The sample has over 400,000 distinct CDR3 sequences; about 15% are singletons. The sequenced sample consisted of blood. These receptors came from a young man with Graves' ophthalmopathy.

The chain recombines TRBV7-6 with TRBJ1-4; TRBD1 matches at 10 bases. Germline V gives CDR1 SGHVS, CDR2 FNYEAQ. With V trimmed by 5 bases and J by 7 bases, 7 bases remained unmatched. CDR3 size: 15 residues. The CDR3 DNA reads TGTGCCAGCAGCGGGCGACAGGGGGCAGGTGAAAAACTGTTTTTT. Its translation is CASSGRQGAGEKLFF.

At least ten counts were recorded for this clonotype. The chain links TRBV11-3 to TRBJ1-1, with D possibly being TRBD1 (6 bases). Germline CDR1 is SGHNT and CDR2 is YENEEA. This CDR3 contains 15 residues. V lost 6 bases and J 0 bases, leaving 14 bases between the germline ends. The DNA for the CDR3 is TGTGCCAGCAGAATCAAACAGGGCCTGAACACTGAAGCTTTCTTT. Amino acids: CASRIKQGLNTEAFF.

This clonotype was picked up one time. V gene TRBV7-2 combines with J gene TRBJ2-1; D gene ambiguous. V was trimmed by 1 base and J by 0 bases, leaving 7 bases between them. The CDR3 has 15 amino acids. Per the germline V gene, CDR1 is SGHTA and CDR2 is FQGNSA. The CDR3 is CASSLGMSSYNEQFF. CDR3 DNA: TGTGCCAGCAGCTTAGGGATGAGCTCCTACAATGAGCAGTTCTTC. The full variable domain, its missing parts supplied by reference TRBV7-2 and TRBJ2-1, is GAGVSQSPSNKVTEKGKDVELRCDPISGHTALYWYRQSLGQGLEFLIYFQGNSAPDKSGLPSDRFSAERTGGSVSTLTIQRTQQEDSAVYLCASSLGMSSYNEQFFGPGTRLTVL.

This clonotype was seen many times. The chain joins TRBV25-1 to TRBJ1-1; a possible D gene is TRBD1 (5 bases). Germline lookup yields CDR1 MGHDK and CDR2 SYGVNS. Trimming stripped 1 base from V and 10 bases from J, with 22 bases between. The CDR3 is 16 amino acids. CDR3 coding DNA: TGTGCCAGCAGTGAATCCACAGGACGGCACGCTATTAGAGCTTTCTTT. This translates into CASSESTGRHAIRAFF.

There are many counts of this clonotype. Here the CDR3 reads CASRDRGTLNYEQYF. The CDR3 nucleotides read TGTGCCAGCCGGGACAGGGGAACCTTAAACTACGAGCAGTACTTC. The chain has TRBV27 and TRBJ2-7, with 10 bases fitting TRBD1. Losses at the gene ends were 8 bases for V and 3 bases for J; bases not matched to a gene: 10. This CDR3 region has 15 residues. The germline V gene has CDR1 MNHEY and CDR2 SMNVEV (reference sequence).

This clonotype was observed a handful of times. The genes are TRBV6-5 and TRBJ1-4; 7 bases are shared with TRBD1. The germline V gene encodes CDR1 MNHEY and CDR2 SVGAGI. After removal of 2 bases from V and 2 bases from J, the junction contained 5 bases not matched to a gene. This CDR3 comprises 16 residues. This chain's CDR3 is CASSYIGGGTNEKLFF. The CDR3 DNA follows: TGTGCCAGCAGTTACATCGGAGGGGGCACTAATGAAAAACTGTTTTTT.

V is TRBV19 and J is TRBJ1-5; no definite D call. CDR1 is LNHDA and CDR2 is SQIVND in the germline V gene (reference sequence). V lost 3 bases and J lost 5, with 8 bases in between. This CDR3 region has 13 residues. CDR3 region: CASSMGSDQPQHF. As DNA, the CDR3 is TGTGCCAGTAGTATGGGTTCGGATCAGCCCCAGCATTTT.

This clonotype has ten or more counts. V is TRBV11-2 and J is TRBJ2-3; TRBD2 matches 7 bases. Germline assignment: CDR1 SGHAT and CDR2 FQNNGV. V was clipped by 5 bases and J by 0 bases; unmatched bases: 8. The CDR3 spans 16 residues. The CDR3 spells CASSPREGSSTDTQYF. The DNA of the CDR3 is TGTGCCAGCAGCCCCAGGGAGGGTTCTAGCACAGATACGCAGTATTTT.

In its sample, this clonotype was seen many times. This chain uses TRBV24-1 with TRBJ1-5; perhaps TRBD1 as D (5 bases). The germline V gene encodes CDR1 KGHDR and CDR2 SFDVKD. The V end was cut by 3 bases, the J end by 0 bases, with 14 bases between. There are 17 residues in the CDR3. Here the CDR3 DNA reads TGTGCCACCAGTGATGCTCCCGGGACGGATAGCAATCAGCCCCAGCATTTT. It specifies CATSDAPGTDSNQPQHF.

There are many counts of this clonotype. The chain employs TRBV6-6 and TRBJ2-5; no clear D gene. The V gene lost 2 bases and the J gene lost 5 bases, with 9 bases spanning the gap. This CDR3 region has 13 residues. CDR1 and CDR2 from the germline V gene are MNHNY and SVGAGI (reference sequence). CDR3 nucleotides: TGTGCCAGCAGTTACGCAGAATTGGAGACCCAGTACTTC. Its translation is CASSYAELETQYF.

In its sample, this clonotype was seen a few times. CDR3 sequence reads: CASTHNNQETQYF. The DNA for the CDR3 is TGTGCCAGCACCCATAATAACCAAGAGACCCAGTACTTC. The genes are TRBV3-1 and TRBJ2-5; D is unresolved. The CDR3 contains 13 residues. Trimming took 7 bases from V and 0 from J, leaving 9 bases between them. Germline values: CDR1 LGHDT, CDR2 YNNKEL (reference sequence).

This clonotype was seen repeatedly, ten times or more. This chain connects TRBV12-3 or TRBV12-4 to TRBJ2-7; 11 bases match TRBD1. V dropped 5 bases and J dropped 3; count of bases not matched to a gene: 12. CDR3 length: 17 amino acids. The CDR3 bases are TGTGCCAGCAGTCCTATGGACAGGGGGCGCTTCTTCTACGAGCAGTACTTC. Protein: CASSPMDRGRFFYEQYF.

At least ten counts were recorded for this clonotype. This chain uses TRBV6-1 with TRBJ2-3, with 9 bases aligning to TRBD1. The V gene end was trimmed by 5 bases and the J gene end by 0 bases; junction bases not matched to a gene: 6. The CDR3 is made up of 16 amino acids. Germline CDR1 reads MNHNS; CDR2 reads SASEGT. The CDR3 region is CASSLQGAPSTDTQYF. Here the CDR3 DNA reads TGTGCCAGCAGTTTACAGGGGGCCCCTAGCACAGATACGCAGTATTTT.

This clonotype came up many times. The CDR3 loop is CASISSYNSPLHF. CDR3 coding DNA: TGTGCCAGCATCAGCTCCTATAATTCACCCCTCCACTTT. The chain has TRBV2 and TRBJ1-6; D call uncertain. Germline V gives CDR1 SNHLY, CDR2 FYNNEI. This CDR3 comprises 13 residues. The V end lost 7 bases, the J end lost 0 bases, and 4 bases lay between the germline ends.